This entry lists 31 T cell receptor beta chains sequenced from one sample in a study of identical twins. Each CDR3 protein gets one entry after TCRdb re-called the 5' RACE reads with MiXCR. The sample consists of about 720,000 distinct CDR3 sequences, over 15% of them appearing once. This sample was shared with a second study, whose subject was T cells expressing NK-cell markers.

Sequenced input: PBMCs. The origin of the receptors is a young woman in good health.

V is TRBV7-2 and J is TRBJ2-3; 7 bases fit TRBD2. V was pared by 2 bases and J by 8 bases, with 10 bases of the junction left unmatched. The CDR3 is 15 residues long. Germline loops: CDR1 SGHTA, CDR2 FQGNSA. CDR3 region: CASSLFGIGEGTQYF. Here the CDR3 DNA reads TGTGCCAGCAGCTTATTCGGGATCGGGGAGGGTACGCAGTATTTT.

This clonotype was detected only a few times. The chain couples TRBV4-2 to TRBJ1-2; D call uncertain. Germline V gene data show CDR1 as LGHNA and CDR2 as YNFKEQ. This CDR3 spans 14 amino acids. V lost 0 bases and J 3 bases, leaving 8 bases between the germline ends. DNA for the CDR3: TGTGCCAGCAGCCAAGACAACCACGACTATGGCTACACCTTC. Its translation: CASSQDNHDYGYTF.

The V and J genes are TRBV3-1 and TRBJ2-3; possibly TRBD1 for D (6 bases). This CDR3 contains 15 residues. Germline V gene lookup returns CDR1 LGHDT and CDR2 YNNKEL (reference sequence). V lost 1 base, J lost 2 bases, and 10 bases lay in between. CDR3 amino acids: CASSQVGAHTDTQYF. DNA for the CDR3: TGTGCCAGCAGCCAAGTGGGGGCCCACACAGATACGCAGTATTTT.

The sample holds a few counts of this clonotype. The chain uses TRBV4-1 and TRBJ2-7; no firm D call. Germline V gives CDR1 MGHRA, CDR2 YSYEKL. The CDR3 is 13 residues long. V gave up 8 bases and J gave up 1 base, with 12 bases separating them. The CDR3 region is CASRGIASYEQYF. CDR3 nucleotides: TGCGCCAGCCGTGGTATCGCGTCCTACGAGCAGTACTTC.

J is TRBJ2-1 and V is TRBV11-2; D ambiguous. V gave up 5 bases and J gave up 4 bases, with 24 bases separating them. There are 18 residues in the CDR3. The germline CDR1 and CDR2 sequences are SGHAT and FQNNGV. This CDR3 is CASSRGRSRRAEYNEQFF. CDR3 DNA: TGTGCCAGCAGCCGAGGTCGTTCCCGACGGGCGGAATACAATGAGCAGTTCTTC.

V gene TRBV10-3 combines with J gene TRBJ2-1; D tentatively fits TRBD1 or TRBD2 (6 bases each). CDR1 and CDR2 (germline): ENHRY, SYGVKD. This CDR3 has 15 amino acids. Trimming shortened V by 11 bases and J by 0 bases, and 17 bases separated the two germline ends. The CDR3 region has the DNA TGTGCCGCCCAAGGGGGACTTAGCTCCTACAATGAGCAGTTCTTC. Translated, it gives CAAQGGLSSYNEQFF.

J is TRBJ2-1 and V is TRBV6-5, with a tentative D call TRBD1 (5 bases). The germline V and J ends were trimmed by 0 bases and 7 bases, with 10 bases remaining between them. Germline-derived CDR1 and CDR2 are MNHEY and SVGAGI. The CDR3 extends over 14 amino acids. CDR3 region: CASSYSGLVNEQFF. CDR3 DNA: TGTGCCAGCAGTTACTCGGGGCTAGTTAATGAGCAGTTCTTC.

V is TRBV7-1 and J is TRBJ2-5; 10 bases are a match to TRBD2. TRBV7-1 is annotated as an ORF whose role is uncertain. The CDR3 has 14 amino acids. Trimming at V came to 8 bases and at J to 4 bases, leaving 7 bases not matched to a gene. The CDR3 here is CASRPAGGRETQYF. CDR3 DNA: TGTGCCAGCCGCCCAGCGGGGGGGCGAGAGACCCAGTACTTC.

The gene calls are TRBV6-5 and TRBJ1-3; D gene uncertain. Between the trimmed V and J ends, which lost 2 bases and 0 bases, there was a span of 2 bases. Per germline, CDR1 MNHEY and CDR2 SVGAGI. The CDR3 has 13 amino acids. In DNA, the CDR3 is TGTGCCAGCAGTTACGACTCTGGAAACACCATATATTTT. Its protein product is CASSYDSGNTIYF.

The rearrangement joins TRBV7-9 to TRBJ2-5; 8 bases match TRBD2. CDR1 is SEHNR, CDR2 FQNEAQ, per germline (reference sequence). The CDR3 totals 16 residues. The V segment lost 2 bases and the J segment 5 bases; nucleotides outside the gene matches: 10. CDR3 loop: CASSLRLANTVETQYF. Written as DNA, the CDR3 is TGTGCCAGCAGCTTAAGACTAGCGAACACAGTGGAGACCCAGTACTTC.

V and J are TRBV4-2 and TRBJ2-1; no clear D. The V and J ends lost 1 base and 2 bases respectively, with 6 bases between them. Per the germline V gene, CDR1 is LGHNA and CDR2 is YNFKEQ. CDR3 length equals 14 residues. Here the CDR3 reads CASSQGPAYNEQFF. DNA of the CDR3: TGTGCCAGCAGCCAAGGGCCGGCCTACAATGAGCAGTTCTTC.

This clonotype was observed at least ten times. In DNA form, the CDR3 reads TGTGCCAGCAGCCGCGGGCCAACCTACGAGCAGTACTTC. This encodes CASSRGPTYEQYF. This chain links TRBV27 with TRBJ2-7; D perhaps matches TRBD2 (5 bases). V lost 6 bases and J 2 bases, leaving 11 bases between the germline ends. Looked up from germline, CDR1 is MNHEY and CDR2 is SMNVEV (reference sequence). This CDR3 contains 13 residues.

This clonotype was counted a single time. The V gene is TRBV5-1, the J gene TRBJ2-5; 10 positions match TRBD1. The V and J ends lost 7 bases and 5 bases, in that order; junction bases with no gene match: 23. The CDR3 extends over 19 amino acids. CDR1 is SGHRS and CDR2 is YFSETQ in the germline V gene. CDR3 coding DNA: TGCGCCAGCTCAGACGCCGGGACAGGGGACCCTTGGCTGTCGGAGACCCAGTACTTC. Encoded protein: CASSDAGTGDPWLSETQYF. The variable domain in full, with the rest retrieved from reference TRBV5-1 and TRBJ2-5, is KAGVTQTPRYLIKTRGQQVTLSCSPISGHRSVSWYQQTPGQGLQFLFEYFSETQRNKGNFPGRFSGRQFSNSRSEMNVSTLELGDSALYLCASSDAGTGDPWLSETQYFGPGTRLLVL.

This clonotype was observed a handful of times. The chain has TRBV20-1 and TRBJ2-1; 12 bases fit TRBD1. Germline V gene lookup returns CDR1 DFQATT and CDR2 SNEGSKA (reference sequence). The CDR3 loop spans 15 amino acids. Unmatched junction bases numbered 7, after V lost 3 bases and J lost 7 bases. CDR3 in amino acids: CSARGSGQGANEQFF. Written as DNA, the CDR3 is TGCAGTGCTAGGGGGTCGGGACAGGGGGCGAATGAGCAGTTCTTC.

This clonotype has at least ten counts. The rearrangement uses TRBV5-1 and TRBJ2-3, with 7 bases fitting TRBD1. CDR1 is SGHRS and CDR2 is YFSETQ in the germline V gene. This CDR3 comprises 14 residues. J lost 2 bases, V lost 4 bases, and 4 bases had no gene match. CDR3 bases: TGCGCCAGCAGCCCGGACAGGAACACAGATACGCAGTATTTT. This sequence encodes CASSPDRNTDTQYF.

The V call is TRBV18, the J call TRBJ2-3; maybe TRBD1 (6 bases). Trimming left V 4 bases short and J 2 bases short, with 28 bases between. The germline CDR1 and CDR2 sequences are KGHSH and LQKENI. CDR3 size: 20 residues. The CDR3 DNA sequence: TGTGCCAGCTCACTCCCCAGCCAGGGGATAGGTTGGTATTACACAGATACGCAGTATTTT. Its protein is CASSLPSQGIGWYYTDTQYF.

The chain has TRBV5-1 and TRBJ2-1; no clear D. The CDR3 spans 13 residues. Germline V gene sequence: CDR1 SGHRS, CDR2 YFSETQ. Trimming removed 0 bases at V and 11 bases at J, with 12 bases between. The CDR3 nucleotides are TGCGCCAGCAGCTTGGACTCCCGCGTTAAGCAGTTCTTC. Translation gives CASSLDSRVKQFF.

This clonotype was observed a single time. The chain joins TRBV20-1 to TRBJ2-1; D not certain. CDR1 is DFQATT and CDR2 is SNEGSKA in the germline V gene (reference sequence). V lost 4 bases, J lost 6 bases, and 7 bases lay in between. The CDR3 length is 11 residues. This CDR3 is CSAKLINEQFF. CDR3 in DNA: TGCAGTGCTAAATTAATCAATGAGCAGTTCTTC.

This rearrangement joins TRBV12-3 or TRBV12-4 to TRBJ1-1, with D perhaps TRBD1 (5 bases). V was clipped by 4 bases and J by 1 base, with 13 bases between them. The CDR3 loop spans 15 amino acids. CDR3 DNA: TGTGCCAGCAGTTCTAGGGGCGAACAGAACACTGAAGCTTTCTTT. It encodes CASSSRGEQNTEAFF.

This clonotype was observed a handful of times. The chain uses TRBV5-1 and TRBJ2-1, with 14 bases lining up with TRBD2. CDR1 and CDR2 from the germline V gene are SGHRS and YFSETQ. The CDR3 is made up of 18 amino acids. J gave up 6 bases and V 4 bases, and 12 bases lay outside the gene matches. The CDR3 loop is CASSGLGTSGSIGNEQFF. Written as DNA, the CDR3 is TGCGCCAGCAGCGGACTAGGGACTAGCGGGAGTATCGGCAATGAGCAGTTCTTC.

The chain couples TRBV29-1 to TRBJ2-1, with 10 bases matching TRBD2. The CDR3 extends over 13 amino acids. Looked up from germline, CDR1 is SQVTM and CDR2 is ANQGSEA. CDR3 residues: CRNEREGLVWQFF. In DNA, the CDR3 is TGCAGAAATGAGCGGGAGGGCCTGGTTTGGCAGTTCTTC.

This clonotype was found many times. This chain joins TRBV7-2 and TRBJ1-2; D gene ambiguous. Trimming took 3 bases from V and 3 from J, leaving 8 bases between them. The CDR3 loop spans 13 amino acids. From germline, CDR1 is SGHTA and CDR2 FQGNSA. CDR3 region: CASSFSEDYGYTF. The CDR3 DNA is TGTGCCAGCAGCTTCTCCGAGGACTATGGCTACACCTTC.

The sample holds a few counts of this clonotype. J is TRBJ2-5 and V is TRBV20-1; no clear D. The CDR3 contains 11 residues. V was cut by 6 bases and J by 5 bases, with 10 bases left in between. The V gene's germline CDR1 is DFQATT and CDR2 SNEGSKA (reference sequence). The CDR3 bases are TGCAGTGCCCCCTCCCCCGAGACCCAGTACTTC. As protein: CSAPSPETQYF.

This clonotype has just a few counts. The chain combines TRBV12-3 or TRBV12-4 with TRBJ1-4; TRBD1 agrees at 8 bases. This CDR3 spans 16 amino acids. V was pared by 2 bases and J by 6 bases, with 8 bases of the junction left unmatched. The CDR3 DNA reads as TGTGCCAGCAGTTTACAGGTTGGACAGGGCCATGAAAAACTGTTTTTT. As protein: CASSLQVGQGHEKLFF.

There are many counts of this clonotype. The rearrangement joins TRBV20-1 to TRBJ2-1; D gene ambiguous. Germline loops: CDR1 DFQATT, CDR2 SNEGSKA (reference sequence). V was clipped by 2 bases and J by 3 bases, with 2 bases between them. The CDR3 runs 11 residues. This chain's CDR3 is CSARHYNEQFF. As DNA, the CDR3 is TGCAGTGCTAGACACTACAATGAGCAGTTCTTC.

This clonotype was recorded at least ten times. The chain joins TRBV12-3 or TRBV12-4 to TRBJ1-6; D is unclear. Trimming shortened V by 10 bases and J by 3 bases, and 7 bases separated the two germline ends. The CDR3 is 12 residues long. CDR3 sequence reads: CATQYYNSPLHF. DNA for the CDR3: TGTGCCACGCAATACTATAATTCACCCCTCCACTTT.

This clonotype was counted at least ten times. The genes are TRBV12-3 or TRBV12-4 and TRBJ2-7; 8 positions agree with TRBD1. With 6 bases clipped from V and 3 bases from J, the junction kept 1 base outside the gene matches. The CDR3 covers 12 residues. The CDR3 DNA reads as TGTGCCAGCAGCACAGGGGGCTACGAGCAGTACTTC. It translates to CASSTGGYEQYF.

The chain uses TRBV9 and TRBJ2-1; TRBD2 agrees at 9 bases. V shed 5 bases, J shed 8 bases, and the junction held 11 bases outside the gene matches. There are 15 residues in the CDR3. The germline V gene has CDR1 SGDLS and CDR2 YYNGEE. The CDR3 region is CASSPSGNTFDEQFF. Here the CDR3 DNA reads TGTGCCAGCAGTCCTAGCGGGAACACATTCGATGAGCAGTTCTTC. The whole variable domain, filled in from reference TRBV9 and TRBJ2-1, reads DSGVTQTPKHLITATGQRVTLRCSPRSGDLSVYWYQQSLDQGLQFLIQYYNGEERAKGNILERFSAQQFPDLHSELNLSSLELGDSALYFCASSPSGNTFDEQFFGPGTRLTVL.

The V gene is TRBV5-1, the J gene TRBJ2-5, with 10 bases that match TRBD2. Germline-derived CDR1 and CDR2 are SGHRS and YFSETQ. The CDR3 contains 15 residues. Losses at the gene ends were 0 bases for V and 5 bases for J; bases not matched to a gene: 4. CDR3 sequence (DNA): TGCGCCAGCAGCTTGGTTGGTAGCGGGAGGGAGACCCAGTACTTC. This translates into CASSLVGSGRETQYF.

The chain has TRBV20-1 and TRBJ1-2; D ambiguous. V lost 5 bases, J lost 2 bases, and 12 bases lay in between. The CDR3 length is 13 residues. Germline V CDR1 and CDR2: DFQATT, SNEGSKA (reference sequence). The CDR3 loop reads CSARPALNYGYTF. In DNA, the CDR3 is TGCAGTGCTCGGCCCGCGCTCAACTATGGCTACACCTTC.

This clonotype occurred many times. The chain combines TRBV6-5 with TRBJ1-1; no clear D gene. The germline V gene has CDR1 MNHEY and CDR2 SVGAGI. V was clipped by 5 bases and J by 0 bases, with 16 bases between them. The CDR3 is 16 amino acids. In DNA, the CDR3 is TGTGCCAGCAGTACTACGCCTGGCCCGATGAACACTGAAGCTTTCTTT. This encodes CASSTTPGPMNTEAFF.